This T cell receptor beta chain was sequenced during a study of cytomegalovirus exposure and HLA in healthy donors. Overall study findings and caveats: Usually a TCR sequence was rare, but some public TCRs were found in many donors. A list of around 150 TCR beta chains associated with cytomegalovirus was given.

Some clones are missing from TCRdb's copy, which holds only in-frame ones; the method was immunoSEQ multiplex PCR. The table lists some 260,000 clones, roughly nine tenths of them singletons, with around 12% in the top ten. A remark on this clone: Its target is unknown. This CDR3 is also generated by other DNA sequences in the sample.

Germline CDR1 and CDR2: SGHRS and YFSETQ. Trimming removed 0 bases at V and 5 bases at J, with 12 bases between. This CDR3 has 15 residues. This chain uses TRBV5-1 with TRBJ1-5; a weak D match, TRBD1 (5 bases). The TCR originated in a man younger than 35 in good health and CMV-seropositive. Source material: PBMCs. Here the CDR3 reads CASSLDSGSDQPQHF. The CDR3, as DNA: TGCGCCAGCAGCTTGGATTCAGGGAGTGATCAGCCCCAGCATTTT.